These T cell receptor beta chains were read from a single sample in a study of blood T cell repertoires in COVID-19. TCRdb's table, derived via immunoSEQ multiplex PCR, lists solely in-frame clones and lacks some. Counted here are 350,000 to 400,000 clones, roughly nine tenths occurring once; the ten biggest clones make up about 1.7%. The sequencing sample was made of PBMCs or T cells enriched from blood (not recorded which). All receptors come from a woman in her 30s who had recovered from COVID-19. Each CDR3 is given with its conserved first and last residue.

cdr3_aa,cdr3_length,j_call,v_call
CASSSTSGWASTDTQYF,17,TRBJ2-3,TRBV27
CASSIRGPAVFSGNTIYF,18,TRBJ1-3,TRBV19
CASSFSWGNTIYF,13,TRBJ1-3,TRBV5-1
CASSFFRRQGAYEQYF,16,TRBJ2-7,TRBV7-2
CASRSGESVGPQHF,14,TRBJ1-5,TRBV27
CAWSAPTEAFF,11,TRBJ1-1,TRBV30
CASSQDPGQPQHF,13,TRBJ1-5,TRBV4-2
CASSYSPSPRYEQYF,15,TRBJ2-7,TRBV6-2/TRBV6-3
CASSTKAGVGYEQYF,15,TRBJ2-7,TRBV6-5
CASSSDWDRGNSPLHF,16,TRBJ1-6,TRBV19
CASSLDRAIREAFF,14,TRBJ1-1,TRBV5-1